These 9 T cell receptor beta chains were all obtained from the same sample, sequenced in a study of blood T cell repertoires in COVID-19. Only in-frame clones appear in the TCRdb table, and some are missing; sequencing was by immunoSEQ multiplex PCR. This sample has approximately 66,000 clones, with 88% found just once. The specimen was peripheral blood. Receptor source: a woman between 50 and 59 years old with active or convalescent COVID-19.

The chain employs TRBV5-6 and TRBJ1-4; D is undetermined. The V and J ends lost 1 base and 6 bases respectively, with 7 bases between them. CDR1 SGHDT and CDR2 YYEEEE come from the germline V gene. This CDR3 has 13 amino acids. The CDR3 loop reads CASSLLGHEKLFF. The CDR3 nucleotides read TGTGCCAGCAGCTTGTTGGGCCATGAAAAACTGTTTTTT. Full variable domain (outside the CDR3, taken from reference TRBV5-6 and TRBJ1-4): DAGVTQSPTHLIKTRGQQVTLRCSPKSGHDTVSWYQQALGQGPQFIFQYYEEEERQRGNFPDRFSGHQFPNYSSELNVNALLLGDSALYLCASSLLGHEKLFFGSGTQLSVL.

The chain is built from TRBV18 and TRBJ1-6; D unresolved. CDR3 size: 15 residues. Germline lookup yields CDR1 KGHSH and CDR2 LQKENI. Trimming pared 4 bases from V and 9 bases from J, leaving 16 bases between. CDR3 region: CASSQSEGESSPLHF. The DNA for the CDR3 is TGTGCCAGCTCACAGTCGGAGGGAGAGAGTTCACCCCTCCACTTT.

This clone was seen once. This chain connects TRBV5-6 to TRBJ1-2; the match to TRBD1 covers 8 bases. V shed 3 bases, J shed 4 bases, and the junction held 8 bases outside the gene matches. This CDR3 has 15 amino acids. Germline lookup yields CDR1 SGHDT and CDR2 YYEEEE. The CDR3 spells CASSSPGQATYGYTF. As DNA, the CDR3 is TGTGCCAGCAGCTCGCCGGGACAGGCTACCTATGGCTACACCTTC. Full variable domain (missing parts from reference TRBV5-6 and TRBJ1-2): DAGVTQSPTHLIKTRGQQVTLRCSPKSGHDTVSWYQQALGQGPQFIFQYYEEEERQRGNFPDRFSGHQFPNYSSELNVNALLLGDSALYLCASSSPGQATYGYTFGSGTRLTVV.

This sequence joins TRBV10-3 and TRBJ2-3; D unclear. Trimming shortened V by 2 bases and J by 4 bases, and 10 bases separated the two germline ends. The CDR3 has 14 amino acids. CDR1 and CDR2 (germline): ENHRY, SYGVKD. CDR3 protein: CAISEPGRPDTQYF. The CDR3 DNA follows: TGTGCCATCAGTGAGCCAGGTCGGCCAGATACGCAGTATTTT.

The chain carries TRBV5-1 and TRBJ2-7; TRBD2 matches 14 bases. Trimming cost V 3 bases and J 6 bases; bases outside gene matches: 11. The CDR3 loop spans 17 amino acids. CDR1 and CDR2 (germline): SGHRS, YFSETQ. The DNA for the CDR3 is TGCGCCAGCAGCTCCGAAGTGGGACTAGCGGGAGCGGGCGAGCAGTACTTC. It yields the protein CASSSEVGLAGAGEQYF.

This chain links TRBV9 with TRBJ2-1; 9 bases map to TRBD2. CDR1 and CDR2 from the germline V gene are SGDLS and YYNGEE. Trimming removed 4 bases from V and 4 bases from J; junction bases left unmatched: 9. This CDR3 has 16 amino acids. CDR3 protein: CASSLGTSRGYNEQFF. The DNA for the CDR3 is TGTGCCAGCAGCCTCGGGACTAGCAGGGGGTACAATGAGCAGTTCTTC.

The V call is TRBV2, the J call TRBJ2-7; 7 bases match TRBD1. V lost 5 bases and J lost 5; bases outside the gene matches: 3. CDR1 is SNHLY, CDR2 FYNNEI, per germline. This CDR3 contains 12 residues. The CDR3 is CASSRQGNEQYF. The CDR3 DNA follows: TGTGCCAGCAGTCGACAGGGCAACGAGCAGTACTTC.

This clone was picked up a small number of times. The J gene is TRBJ1-3, the V gene TRBV7-6; 10 nucleotides agree with TRBD1. Looked up from germline, CDR1 is SGHVS and CDR2 is FNYEAQ. This CDR3 comprises 15 residues. J lost 4 bases, V lost 5 bases, and 5 bases had no gene match. DNA of the CDR3: TGTGCCAGCAGCACTGACAGGGGGCAAGGAAACACCATATATTTT. Encoded protein: CASSTDRGQGNTIYF.

This rearrangement joins TRBV9 to TRBJ2-2; D ambiguous. Trimming shortened V by 3 bases and J by 3 bases, and 15 bases separated the two germline ends. Per the germline V gene, CDR1 is SGDLS and CDR2 is YYNGEE. The CDR3 loop spans 16 amino acids. CDR3 nucleotide sequence: TGTGCCAGCAGCGCCCTCGACTCAATATACACCGGGGAGCTGTTTTTT. It specifies CASSALDSIYTGELFF.